These T cell receptor beta chains were read from a single sample in a study of T cells in Graves' hyperthyroidism and ophthalmopathy. TCRdb passed the multiplex PCR reads through MiXCR, listing each CDR3 protein once. Of more than 550,000 distinct CDR3 sequences in the sample, 17% were seen once. The specimen sequenced was blood. The receptors were sampled from a man aged 50 or older with Graves' hyperthyroidism. The CDR3 runs from the conserved cysteine through the conserved F or W. The order of the fields is J gene, clone size, D gene, V gene, CDR3 protein, CDR3 DNA. D genes are given only for firm matches. Rows may omit the clone size; those that give it use once, few, many or a size class.

J: TRBJ2-3
size: -
D: TRBD2
V: TRBV20-1
CDR3: CSARDWGRADTQYF
DNA: TGCAGTGCTAGAGATTGGGGGAGGGCAGATACGCAGTATTTT

J: TRBJ2-1
size: few
D: TRBD1
V: TRBV3-1
CDR3: CASSQGQGNYNEQFF
DNA: TGTGCCAGCAGCCAGGGACAGGGCAACTACAATGAGCAGTTCTTC

J: TRBJ1-1
size: -
D: TRBD1
V: TRBV7-8
CDR3: CASSLLGRGPLLSEAFF
DNA: TGTGCCAGCAGCTTACTGGGCAGGGGGCCTTTACTAAGTGAAGCTTTCTTT

J: TRBJ2-6
size: many
D: TRBD1
V: TRBV12-3/TRBV12-4
CDR3: CASSLGQGVDNVLTF
DNA: TGTGCCAGCAGTTTAGGACAGGGGGTTGACAACGTCCTGACTTTC

J: TRBJ1-3
size: many
D: -
V: TRBV12-3/TRBV12-4
CDR3: CASSPQRTIYF
DNA: TGTGCCAGCAGTCCCCAGCGCACCATATATTTT

J: TRBJ2-3
size: many
D: -
V: TRBV5-6
CDR3: CASTHKSRDTQYF
DNA: TGTGCCAGCACCCACAAGTCAAGAGATACGCAGTATTTT

J: TRBJ2-7
size: many
D: TRBD2
V: TRBV27
CDR3: CASSSRLAGAYEQYF
DNA: TGTGCCAGCAGTTCCCGACTAGCGGGAGCCTACGAGCAGTACTTC

J: TRBJ1-4
size: few
D: TRBD1
V: TRBV20-1
CDR3: CSATSGGTNEKLFF
DNA: TGCAGTGCTACATCAGGGGGAACTAATGAAAAACTGTTTTTT

J: TRBJ1-1
size: many
D: -
V: TRBV12-3/TRBV12-4
CDR3: CASSSRVSGTEAFF
DNA: TGTGCCAGCAGTTCCAGGGTAAGTGGAACTGAAGCTTTCTTT

J: TRBJ2-1
size: many
D: TRBD2
V: TRBV7-8
CDR3: CASSLDRAGVTYNEQFF
DNA: TGTGCCAGCAGCTTGGACCGAGCGGGAGTAACGTACAATGAGCAGTTCTTC

J: TRBJ2-5
size: many
D: -
V: TRBV27
CDR3: CASSSTPGLQETQYF
DNA: TGTGCCAGCAGTTCGACCCCGGGACTCCAAGAGACCCAGTACTTC

J: TRBJ2-1
size: many
D: TRBD1
V: TRBV12-3/TRBV12-4
CDR3: CAIYRDSYYNEQFF
DNA: TGTGCCATCTACCGGGACAGCTACTACAATGAGCAGTTCTTC

J: TRBJ1-1
size: many
D: -
V: TRBV6-1
CDR3: CASGQPHTEAFF
DNA: TGTGCCAGCGGACAGCCTCACACTGAAGCTTTCTTT

J: TRBJ2-1
size: -
D: TRBD1
V: TRBV6-5
CDR3: CASSYGSGQGYNEQFF
DNA: TGTGCCAGCAGTTACGGGAGCGGACAGGGCTACAATGAGCAGTTCTTC

J: TRBJ2-7
size: many
D: TRBD2
V: TRBV4-1
CDR3: CASSPGLAGRRSYEQYF
DNA: TGCGCCAGCAGCCCGGGACTAGCGGGAAGGAGGTCCTACGAGCAGTACTTC

J: TRBJ1-2
size: many
D: -
V: TRBV2
CDR3: CAGSLDITNYGYTF
DNA: TGTGCCGGGTCCTTGGACATAACTAACTATGGCTACACCTTC

J: TRBJ1-6
size: once
D: TRBD1
V: TRBV27
CDR3: CASSLEGQDLHF
DNA: TGTGCCAGCAGTTTAGAAGGACAGGATCTCCACTTT

J: TRBJ2-2
size: many
D: -
V: TRBV5-1
CDR3: CASNEGLSTGELFF
DNA: TGCGCCAGCAACGAGGGGCTAAGTACCGGGGAGCTGTTTTTT

J: TRBJ1-2
size: -
D: -
V: TRBV5-8
CDR3: CASSSGDNDGYTF
DNA: TGTGCCAGCAGCTCCGGGGACAACGATGGCTACACCTTC

J: TRBJ1-3
size: few
D: -
V: TRBV6-5
CDR3: CASSYSGSFGNTIYF
DNA: TGTGCCAGCAGTTACTCCGGATCCTTTGGAAACACCATATATTTT

J: TRBJ1-3
size: -
D: TRBD1
V: TRBV28
CDR3: CASSPLGQGFGNTIYF
DNA: TGTGCCAGCAGTCCCCTAGGACAGGGATTTGGAAACACCATATATTTT

J: TRBJ1-5
size: many
D: TRBD1
V: TRBV6-1
CDR3: CASSGRDRASGQPQHF
DNA: TGTGCCAGCAGCGGCCGGGACAGGGCTTCGGGACAGCCCCAGCATTTT

J: TRBJ2-5
size: many
D: TRBD1
V: TRBV28
CDR3: CASSVTGKETQYF
DNA: TGTGCCAGCAGTGTGACAGGGAAAGAGACCCAGTACTTC

J: TRBJ2-7
size: many
D: TRBD2
V: TRBV7-2
CDR3: CASSSRLAGENYEQYF
DNA: TGTGCCAGCAGCTCCCGACTAGCGGGGGAGAACTACGAGCAGTACTTC

J: TRBJ2-3
size: -
D: -
V: TRBV7-2
CDR3: CASSLQGSDTQYF
DNA: TGTGCCAGCAGCTTACAGGGTTCAGATACGCAGTATTTT

J: TRBJ2-1
size: many
D: -
V: TRBV11-2
CDR3: CASSPFSIRDLGGHEQFF
DNA: TGTGCCAGCAGCCCCTTCTCCATCCGGGACCTCGGGGGTCATGAGCAGTTCTTC

J: TRBJ2-6
size: -
D: -
V: TRBV11-2
CDR3: CASSLGRASGANVLTF
DNA: TGTGCCAGCAGTTTAGGCAGGGCAAGTGGGGCCAACGTCCTGACTTTC

J: TRBJ2-1
size: many
D: TRBD2
V: TRBV6-1
CDR3: CASSPGLAALTYNEQFF
DNA: TGTGCCAGCAGTCCGGGACTAGCGGCATTGACCTACAATGAGCAGTTCTTC

J: TRBJ1-1
size: -
D: TRBD1
V: TRBV5-1
CDR3: CASSIGQGFLNTEAFF
DNA: TGCGCCAGCAGCATAGGACAGGGTTTTCTGAACACTGAAGCTTTCTTT

J: TRBJ2-1
size: -
D: -
V: TRBV6-2/TRBV6-3
CDR3: CASYSLWTNEQFF
DNA: TGTGCCAGCTATTCACTTTGGACTAATGAGCAGTTCTTC

J: TRBJ2-1
size: few
D: TRBD2
V: TRBV9
CDR3: CASSGVSGRRGEQFF
DNA: TGTGCCAGCAGTGGTGTTAGCGGGAGGCGCGGTGAGCAGTTCTTC

J: TRBJ2-7
size: few
D: TRBD1
V: TRBV28
CDR3: CASSSPDRGSEQYF
DNA: TGTGCCAGCAGTTCCCCCGACAGGGGTTCCGAGCAGTACTTC

J: TRBJ1-1
size: many
D: -
V: TRBV27
CDR3: CASSLGHHGNTEAFF
DNA: TGTGCCAGCAGTTTAGGCCATCACGGCAACACTGAAGCTTTCTTT

J: TRBJ2-5
size: many
D: TRBD2
V: TRBV27
CDR3: CASSSPAIGLAGIGTQYF
DNA: TGTGCCAGCAGTTCCCCCGCCATAGGACTAGCGGGAATTGGGACCCAGTACTTC

J: TRBJ1-4
size: many
D: -
V: TRBV18
CDR3: CASSPKATNEKLFF
DNA: TGTGCCAGCTCACCGAAAGCAACTAATGAAAAACTGTTTTTT

J: TRBJ2-2
size: many
D: TRBD2
V: TRBV2
CDR3: CASSRAGASNTGELFF
DNA: TGTGCCAGCAGTAGAGCGGGGGCTTCGAACACCGGGGAGCTGTTTTTT

J: TRBJ2-7
size: -
D: -
V: TRBV4-1
CDR3: CASSQDAGRFHYEQYF
DNA: TGCGCCAGCAGCCAAGATGCGGGCCGATTCCACTACGAGCAGTACTTC

J: TRBJ2-1
size: many
D: -
V: TRBV7-9
CDR3: CASSLPRDSRRNEQFF
DNA: TGTGCCAGCAGCTTACCACGGGACTCCCGTCGGAATGAGCAGTTCTTC

J: TRBJ1-3
size: -
D: -
V: TRBV19
CDR3: CASTEVNSGNTIYF
DNA: TGTGCCTCAACCGAGGTCAACTCTGGAAACACCATATATTTT

J: TRBJ1-5
size: many
D: -
V: TRBV19
CDR3: CASSIRGNQPQHF
DNA: TGTGCCAGTAGTATTCGGGGAAATCAGCCCCAGCATTTT

J: TRBJ1-2
size: many
D: -
V: TRBV7-6
CDR3: CASSLAGTDHGYTF
DNA: TGTGCCAGCAGCTTAGCAGGGACGGACCATGGCTACACCTTC

J: TRBJ2-1
size: many
D: TRBD1
V: TRBV28
CDR3: CASSSHGTGLNEQFF
DNA: TGTGCCAGCAGTTCACACGGGACAGGGCTAAATGAGCAGTTCTTC

J: TRBJ1-5
size: -
D: -
V: TRBV20-1
CDR3: CSATRGYSNQPQHF
DNA: TGCAGTGCTACCAGGGGATATAGCAATCAGCCCCAGCATTTT

J: TRBJ1-5
size: few
D: TRBD1
V: TRBV19
CDR3: CASSIARDRGPGNQPQHF
DNA: TGTGCCAGTAGTATAGCCCGGGACAGGGGGCCGGGCAATCAGCCCCAGCATTTT

J: TRBJ2-1
size: few
D: TRBD2
V: TRBV12-3/TRBV12-4
CDR3: CASRRLAGGSRNNEQFF
DNA: TGTGCCAGCAGGAGACTAGCGGGAGGGTCCAGGAACAATGAGCAGTTCTTC

J: TRBJ1-6
size: few
D: -
V: TRBV5-1
CDR3: CASSFEAEDNSPLHF
DNA: TGCGCCAGCAGCTTCGAAGCGGAGGATAATTCACCCCTCCACTTT

J: TRBJ1-2
size: few
D: -
V: TRBV2
CDR3: CASSETGLYGYTF
DNA: TGTGCCAGCAGTGAAACGGGACTTTATGGCTACACCTTC

J: TRBJ1-5
size: many
D: -
V: TRBV27
CDR3: CASRGLEGPNLNQPQHF
DNA: TGTGCCAGCAGGGGCCTCGAGGGTCCTAACTTGAATCAGCCCCAGCATTTT